The 6 T cell receptor beta chains given below trace back to one sample, sequenced in a study of cytomegalovirus exposure and HLA in healthy donors. It was with 60 Vbeta and 13 Jbeta primers that the PCR ran. Sequencing was performed with immunoSEQ multiplex PCR; in TCRdb, only in-frame clones are kept and a portion is missing. This sample has approximately 110,000 clones, with about 84% found just once. Source material: PBMCs. Receptor source: a man in his forties in good health and CMV-seronegative.

CDR3 DNA sequence: TGTGCCAGCAGCTCCGGGGGGGCCTCCTACGAGCAGTACTTC. The encoded protein is CASSSGGASYEQYF. J is TRBJ2-7 and V is TRBV7-2; 8 bases are shared with TRBD2. Looked up from germline, CDR1 is SGHTA and CDR2 is FQGNSA. The CDR3 loop spans 14 amino acids. V trimming: 4 bases; J trimming: 0 bases; junction bases outside the gene matches: 2.

The rearrangement links TRBV7-2 to TRBJ2-7, with a weak D call TRBD1 (5 bases). Per germline, CDR1 SGHTA and CDR2 FQGNSA. This CDR3 has 12 residues. The V and J ends lost 5 bases and 2 bases respectively, with 7 bases between them. CDR3 nucleotides: TGTGCCAGCAGCGACAGTCCCTACGAGCAGTACTTC. Encoded protein: CASSDSPYEQYF. The variable domain in full, completed from reference TRBV7-2 and TRBJ2-7, reads GAGVSQSPSNKVTEKGKDVELRCDPISGHTALYWYRQSLGQGLEFLIYFQGNSAPDKSGLPSDRFSAERTGGSVSTLTIQRTQQEDSAVYLCASSDSPYEQYFGPGTRLTVT.

This clone has only one observation. The rearrangement links TRBV2 to TRBJ2-3, with a possible D match to TRBD1 (5 bases). This CDR3 region has 13 residues. Looked up from germline, CDR1 is SNHLY and CDR2 is FYNNEI. V lost 3 bases and J 4 bases, leaving 8 bases between the germline ends. CDR3 residues: CASSDWGADTQYF. CDR3 DNA: TGTGCCAGCAGTGATTGGGGCGCAGATACGCAGTATTTT.

This rearrangement joins TRBV2 to TRBJ2-7; the D gene is possibly TRBD1 (5 bases). V lost 3 bases and J lost 0, with 12 bases in between. The CDR3 consists of 15 residues. Germline-derived CDR1 and CDR2 are SNHLY and FYNNEI. In nucleotides, the CDR3 is TGTGCCAGCAGTGATAACAGGTTGGGCTCCTACGAGCAGTACTTC. This gives the protein CASSDNRLGSYEQYF. Filled out from reference TRBV2 and TRBJ2-7, the complete variable domain reads EPEVTQTPSHQVTQMGQEVILRCVPISNHLYFYWYRQILGQKVEFLVSFYNNEISEKSEIFDDQFSVERPDGSNFTLKIRSTKLEDSAMYFCASSDNRLGSYEQYFGPGTRLTVT.

The chain has TRBV6-4 and TRBJ2-3, with 14 bases fitting TRBD2. V gave up 3 bases and J gave up 4 bases; unmatched junction bases: 3. Germline assignment: CDR1 MRHNA and CDR2 SNTAGT. The CDR3 is made up of 16 amino acids. The DNA of the CDR3 is TGTGCCAGCAGTGAAGGACTAGCGGGGGGATCAGATACGCAGTATTTT. Protein: CASSEGLAGGSDTQYF.

This clone was detected only a few times. The chain recombines TRBV9 with TRBJ2-4, with D maybe TRBD2 (6 bases). Germline values: CDR1 SGDLS, CDR2 YYNGEE. The CDR3 extends over 13 amino acids. With 2 bases removed from V and 6 bases from J, the gap between germline ends came to 9 bases. CDR3 protein: CASSVGGGNIQYF. The CDR3 DNA reads as TGTGCCAGCAGCGTCGGGGGAGGAAACATTCAGTACTTC.